This is a list of T cell receptor beta chains from one sample in a study of T cell responses to AZD1222 COVID-19 vaccine. Clones were read by immunoSEQ multiplex PCR, and TCRdb kept only the in-frame ones, dropping some. This table holds approximately 100,000 clones, 88% found once. This sample comprised peripheral blood, obtained on day 0 of AZD1222 vaccination. Receptor source: an adult in good health. CDR3s leave out the opening cysteine and the closing phenylalanine or tryptophan. Each record gives: clone size, J gene, V gene, CDR3 length, CDR3 protein. Clone size is stated in some rows and not others, as once, few, many or a class when expanded.

>-|TRBJ1-5|TRBV5-1|11
ASSVGSNQPQH
>-|TRBJ2-3|TRBV6-1|16
ASSEARLAGKWTDTQY
>-|TRBJ2-5|TRBV7-2|11
ASSLDTERAQY
>-|TRBJ1-1|TRBV9|12
ASSVLYGGTEAF
>-|TRBJ2-1|TRBV19|12
ASIAGTGGNEQF
>-|TRBJ1-3|TRBV28|13
ASSAGGRAGNTIY
>-|TRBJ1-1|TRBV25-1|12
ASRDLSKNSEAF
>few|TRBJ2-1|TRBV3-1/TRBV3-2|12
ASSLNAEYNEQF
>-|TRBJ1-1|TRBV3-1/TRBV3-2|12
ASSQVSGNTEAF
>-|TRBJ2-1|TRBV27|13
ASSSDRGSRSEQF
>-|TRBJ2-1|TRBV6-2/TRBV6-3|14
ASNPGPGQGYNEQF
>-|TRBJ2-7|TRBV7-9|11
ASSLEGATQQY
>-|TRBJ2-5|TRBV27|8
ARHQETQY
>-|TRBJ2-7|TRBV4-2|12
ASSHERSSYEQY
>-|TRBJ1-2|TRBV7-2|14
ASSPGGGQRFNGYT
>-|TRBJ1-3|TRBV5-1|12
ASSLVVGENTIY
>-|TRBJ1-5|TRBV4-2|14
ASSPGTAPVVGPQH
>-|TRBJ2-7|TRBV18|12
ASSVDRGSNEQY
>-|TRBJ1-3|TRBV24-1|13
ATSEGTGAGNTIY
>once|TRBJ1-5|TRBV7-9|12
ASSLAGGNQPQH
>-|TRBJ2-3|TRBV12-3/TRBV12-4|11
ASSFSSTDTQY
>-|TRBJ1-3|TRBV4-1|10
ASSQAGNTIY
>-|TRBJ1-6|TRBV10-3|16
AISESTNRQGNNSPLH
>-|TRBJ2-2|TRBV23-1|17
ASSQSTQGARFRTGELF
>-|TRBJ2-2|TRBV7-2|13
ASSLRDRNTGELF
>-|TRBJ2-7|TRBV10-1|10
ASSDGLGKQY
>-|TRBJ1-5|TRBV19|12
ASSIEVGSQPQH
>few|TRBJ2-3|TRBV24-1|15
ATSDSRGRSSTDTQY
>-|TRBJ1-1|TRBV18|13
ASSPRPGQNTEAF
>once|TRBJ2-2|TRBV19|13
ASSPGGANTGELF
>-|TRBJ2-7|TRBV5-1|12
ASSRNLDRDTHN
>-|TRBJ2-1|TRBV10-1|13
ASSGPLSSYNEQF
>-|TRBJ2-5|TRBV7-2|15
ASSGTGVGRGQETQY
>-|TRBJ1-1|TRBV21-1|15
ASSKGGQRNTYTEAF
>-|TRBJ2-3|TRBV19|14
ASSIEASGSTDTQY
>-|TRBJ2-2|TRBV11-2|14
ASTKRWLDWDGELF
>-|TRBJ1-4|TRBV29-1|11
SVDSGPNEKLF
>-|TRBJ1-2|TRBV6-6|12
ASTEGLTIGGYT
>-|TRBJ1-5|TRBV7-9|12
ASSPNTANQPQH
>-|TRBJ1-1|TRBV18|13
ASSPFSEGGTEAF
>-|TRBJ1-1|TRBV12-3/TRBV12-4|11
ASSLGGNTEAF
>-|TRBJ2-1|TRBV9|14
ASSALAGASYNEQF
>few|TRBJ1-5|TRBV18|13
ASSPAGTGNQPQH
>-|TRBJ2-7|TRBV7-8|11
ASSFGLAYEQY
>few|TRBJ2-7|TRBV6-1|10
ASSESGHEQY
>-|TRBJ1-1|TRBV23-1|12
ASSPGGRDTEAF
>-|TRBJ2-2|TRBV15|13
ATSSVQGDAGELF
>once|TRBJ1-2|TRBV19|11
ASTPGLGYGYT
>few|TRBJ1-2|TRBV19|11
ASSSEGPYGYT
>-|TRBJ1-1|TRBV6-1|11
ASSERGGTEAF
>-|TRBJ1-1|TRBV9|13
ASSVAGGGNTEAF
>-|TRBJ1-6|TRBV9|12
ASNEGAQRSPLH
>-|TRBJ2-6|TRBV5-5|13
ASSLLSTGANVLT
>-|TRBJ2-7|TRBV5-8|15
ASSVPQYRLASYEQY
>once|TRBJ2-7|TRBV5-1|12
ASSERTTALEQY
>-|TRBJ2-5|TRBV5-1|15
ASSLTSGAPSQETQY
>-|TRBJ1-3|TRBV19|12
ASNGQGLGNTIY
>-|TRBJ2-5|TRBV6-2/TRBV6-3|13
ASSEYRQTFPTQY